This passage covers 26 T cell receptor beta chains from one sample sequenced in a study of immune evolution from preneoplasia to lung adenocarcinoma. Sequencing used immunoSEQ multiplex PCR; TCRdb keeps in-frame clones, though not all of them. The data hold some 3,200 clones, with around 48% observed a single time. Input material: FFPE normal lung tissue adjacent to the tumor. The receptors come from a person aged 45 to 59 with lung adenocarcinoma.

This clone has just a few counts. CDR3 amino acids: CASSRTSGILGTQYF. CDR3 DNA sequence: TGTGCCAGCAGTCGGACTAGCGGGATTCTCGGTACGCAGTATTTT. The V call is TRBV14, the J call TRBJ2-3; 12 positions agree with TRBD2. Germline CDR1 is SGHDN and CDR2 is FVKESK. This CDR3 has 15 amino acids. Trimming removed 6 bases from V and 8 bases from J; junction bases left unmatched: 9.

As to this clone: At one end, the junction sequence differs from germline, possibly due to a read error. This rearrangement joins TRBV7-9 to TRBJ1-1; D is undetermined. The CDR3 length is 14 residues. Germline CDR1 reads SEHNR; CDR2 reads FQNEAQ (reference sequence). CDR3 DNA: TGTGCCAGCAGCCCACCGTCGGGCGTAAGATACGCATCTTTT. Encoded protein: CASSPPSGVRYASF.

The chain couples TRBV5-1 to TRBJ2-3; 9 bases are a match to TRBD1. The CDR3 totals 14 residues. CDR1 and CDR2 from the germline V gene are SGHRS and YFSETQ. Germline trimming cut 4 bases from V and 6 bases from J; bases unmatched to any gene: 6. The CDR3: CASSTGTGLDTQYF. The CDR3 coding sequence is TGCGCCAGCAGCACCGGGACAGGGCTGGATACGCAGTATTTT. The variable domain in full, completed from reference TRBV5-1 and TRBJ2-3, reads KAGVTQTPRYLIKTRGQQVTLSCSPISGHRSVSWYQQTPGQGLQFLFEYFSETQRNKGNFPGRFSGRQFSNSRSEMNVSTLELGDSALYLCASSTGTGLDTQYFGPGTRLTVL.

The genes are TRBV18 and TRBJ1-1, with 7 bases identical to TRBD1. Germline V CDR1 and CDR2: KGHSH, LQKENI. Germline trimming cut 0 bases from V and 7 bases from J; bases unmatched to any gene: 11. The CDR3 length is 16 residues. In DNA form, the CDR3 reads TGTGCCAGCTCACCACCGGCCCGACAGGGAGTGGGTGAAGCTTTCTTT. Amino acids: CASSPPARQGVGEAFF.

This clone was observed once. The rearrangement joins TRBV11-2 to TRBJ1-5; D gene unclear. The CDR3 runs 14 residues. CDR1 is SGHAT, CDR2 FQNNGV, per germline. The V gene lost 5 bases and the J gene lost 4 bases, with 12 bases spanning the gap. The CDR3 bases are TGTGCCAGCAGCCCACCCGGGTGGAATCAGCCCCAGCATTTT. Residues: CASSPPGWNQPQHF.

The V and J genes are TRBV18 and TRBJ2-1; 9 positions agree with TRBD1. The CDR3 runs to 20 residues. The J segment lost 0 bases and the V segment lost 4 bases, leaving 16 bases of the junction unmatched. Germline CDR1 and CDR2: KGHSH and LQKENI. For the CDR3, the DNA is TGTGCCAGCTCACGGACACAGGGGGCTCCGTTCTCGAGCTCCTACAATGAGCAGTTCTTC. Translating gives CASSRTQGAPFSSSYNEQFF.

The table lists this clone with a few counts. The chain couples TRBV11-3 to TRBJ2-1, with D perhaps TRBD1 or TRBD2 (5 bases each). The CDR3 runs to 16 residues. V was clipped by 1 base and J by 1 base, with 11 bases between them. Germline V gives CDR1 SGHNT, CDR2 YENEEA. CDR3 region: CASSLAGTGSYNEQFF. In nucleotides, the CDR3 is TGTGCCAGCAGCTTAGCAGGGACCGGGTCCTACAATGAGCAGTTCTTC.

The chain uses TRBV29-1 and TRBJ2-3; tentative D call: TRBD1 (6 bases). Germline V lookup: CDR1 SQVTM, CDR2 ANQGSEA. Trimming cost V 7 bases and J 3 bases, with 17 bases left between them. The CDR3 is made up of 14 amino acids. In DNA form, the CDR3 reads TGCAGCGCACAGGGTAAAGTTGGTACAGATACGCAGTATTTT. Protein: CSAQGKVGTDTQYF.

This clone was detected once. V and J are TRBV6-6 and TRBJ1-4, with no clear D. The J call may be in error: the DNA end matches TRBJ2-2 better. Germline V gene data show CDR1 as MNHNY and CDR2 as SVGAGI (reference sequence). The CDR3 length is 11 residues. CDR3 nucleotide sequence: TGTGCCAGCAGTTACTCTTGGGAGCTGTTTTTT. Translating gives CASSYSWELFF.

There are a few counts of this clone. The chain recombines TRBV30 with TRBJ2-7; D tentatively reads TRBD1 or TRBD2 (6 bases each). CDR3 length: 14 amino acids. Trimming took 1 base from V and 3 from J, leaving 13 bases between them. Germline V gene data show CDR1 as GTSNPN and CDR2 as SVGIG (reference sequence). This CDR3 reads CAWSGGGIIYEQYF. CDR3 bases: TGTGCCTGGAGTGGAGGGGGGATAATCTACGAGCAGTACTTC.

The gene calls are TRBV5-1 and TRBJ1-1; TRBD1 matches 7 bases. The J segment lost 4 bases and the V segment lost 3 bases, leaving 9 bases of the junction unmatched. The CDR3 extends over 15 amino acids. Germline assignment: CDR1 SGHRS and CDR2 YFSETQ. The CDR3 nucleotides read TGCGCCAGCAGCTCAGGACAGGACGAGAGCACTGAAGCTTTCTTT. Translating gives CASSSGQDESTEAFF.

The gene calls are TRBV2 and TRBJ1-1; the D gene is possibly TRBD1 (6 bases). The CDR3 runs to 13 residues. CDR1 and CDR2 from the germline V gene are SNHLY and FYNNEI. The germline V and J ends were trimmed by 11 bases and 2 bases, with 15 bases remaining between them. This chain's CDR3 is CAGTGQPNTEAFF. CDR3 nucleotides: TGTGCCGGGACCGGACAGCCAAACACTGAAGCTTTCTTT. Full variable domain (outside the CDR3, taken from reference TRBV2 and TRBJ1-1): EPEVTQTPSHQVTQMGQEVILRCVPISNHLYFYWYRQILGQKVEFLVSFYNNEISEKSEIFDDQFSVERPDGSNFTLKIRSTKLEDSAMYFCAGTGQPNTEAFFGQGTRLTVV.

The rearrangement links TRBV7-3 to TRBJ2-7; D is undetermined. CDR1 and CDR2 (germline): SGHTA, FQGTGA. The CDR3 spans 13 residues. V was shortened by 2 bases and J by 6 bases, with 11 bases between the two germline ends. In DNA, the CDR3 is TGTGCCAGCAGCTTACAAATCAACCGCGAGCAGTACTTC. Protein product: CASSLQINREQYF.

The chain recombines TRBV2 with TRBJ2-5; D gene ambiguous. Trimming left V 3 bases short and J 4 bases short, with 9 bases between. Germline V gene lookup returns CDR1 SNHLY and CDR2 FYNNEI. The CDR3 loop spans 13 amino acids. CDR3 region: CASSDDRRETQYF. The CDR3 DNA is TGTGCCAGCAGTGACGACCGCAGAGAGACCCAGTACTTC.

The chain carries TRBV29-1 and TRBJ1-2; TRBD1 aligns across 9 bases. V lost 5 bases to trimming and J lost 7 bases; unmatched junction nucleotides: 8. The CDR3 length is 13 residues. CDR1 and CDR2 (germline): SQVTM, ANQGSEA. As DNA, the CDR3 is TGCAGCGTTCCCTGGGGACAGGGCAGTGGCTACACCTTC. Translating it yields CSVPWGQGSGYTF.

A word on this clone: The CDR3 does not close with the conserved phenylalanine or tryptophan, likely indicating a read error. It is unclear where the CDR3 begins or ends on the DNA, so no DNA is shown, and the CDR3 is as TCRdb lists it. This chain uses TRBV6-5 with TRBJ2-7; TRBD1 was called by the table and not checked on the DNA. Counting both end residues, the CDR3 totals 10 amino acids. Germline CDR1 is MNHEY and CDR2 is SVGAGI. The CDR3 here is CASSYSQAGL.

The chain links TRBV4-1 to TRBJ1-1; D might be TRBD1 (5 bases). This CDR3 is 15 amino acids long. V lost 4 bases and J 1 base, leaving 13 bases between the germline ends. The germline CDR1 and CDR2 sequences are MGHRA and YSYEKL. CDR3: CASSRSTGGNTEAFF. The CDR3, as DNA: TGCGCCAGCAGCCGTTCGACGGGGGGGAACACTGAAGCTTTCTTT.

The chain uses TRBV18 and TRBJ1-1; TRBD1 matches 7 bases. J was trimmed by 0 bases and V by 4 bases; bases with no gene match: 5. This CDR3 is 15 amino acids long. The germline gives CDR1 KGHSH, CDR2 LQKENI. The CDR3 DNA reads TGTGCCAGCTCACGACAGGGCACCATGAACACTGAAGCTTTCTTT. Protein: CASSRQGTMNTEAFF.

The chain carries TRBV5-1 and TRBJ1-4, with D tentatively TRBD1 (5 bases). The CDR3 has 16 amino acids. V was shortened by 4 bases and J by 5 bases, with 18 bases between the two germline ends. Germline values: CDR1 SGHRS, CDR2 YFSETQ. For the CDR3, the DNA is TGCGCCAGCAGCCCGGGGGACGGAGGAGGCAATGAAAAACTGTTTTTT. It is translated as CASSPGDGGGNEKLFF. Full variable domain (outside the CDR3, taken from reference TRBV5-1 and TRBJ1-4): KAGVTQTPRYLIKTRGQQVTLSCSPISGHRSVSWYQQTPGQGLQFLFEYFSETQRNKGNFPGRFSGRQFSNSRSEMNVSTLELGDSALYLCASSPGDGGGNEKLFFGSGTQLSVL.

The chain combines TRBV28 with TRBJ1-5; no firm D call. Germline assignment: CDR1 MDHEN and CDR2 SYDVKM. The germline V and J ends were trimmed by 7 bases and 5 bases, with 15 bases remaining between them. The CDR3 contains 14 residues. The CDR3 region has the DNA TGTGCCAGCAATAAACCCCTTGGGGATCAGCCCCAGCATTTT. It translates to CASNKPLGDQPQHF.

The chain carries TRBV7-9 and TRBJ1-1, with 7 bases aligning to TRBD1. The CDR3 sequence is 14 residues long. The V gene's germline CDR1 is SEHNR and CDR2 FQNEAQ (reference sequence). Unmatched junction bases numbered 4, after V lost 0 bases and J lost 6 bases. In nucleotides, the CDR3 is TGTGCCAGCAGCTTAGCCTCTACAGGGGCTGAAGCTTTCTTT. Protein product: CASSLASTGAEAFF.

V gene TRBV30 combines with J gene TRBJ2-3; no definite D call. The CDR3 length is 10 residues. Trimming shortened V by 8 bases and J by 4 bases, and 7 bases separated the two germline ends. CDR1 GTSNPN and CDR2 SVGIG come from the germline V gene (reference sequence). The CDR3: CAAISDTQYF. The CDR3 DNA sequence: TGTGCCGCCATCTCAGATACGCAGTATTTT.

The rearrangement uses TRBV6-5 and TRBJ2-3, with 9 positions matching TRBD2. Germline-derived CDR1 and CDR2 are MNHEY and SVGAGI. The CDR3 runs 14 residues. V trimming: 6 bases; J trimming: 5 bases; junction bases outside the gene matches: 6. The CDR3 DNA is TGTGCCAGCAGGCGGCGGGGGGGTGAAGATACGCAGTATTTT. It encodes CASRRRGGEDTQYF.

The chain couples TRBV9 to TRBJ2-1; 10 nucleotides match TRBD2. After removal of 2 bases from V and 8 bases from J, the junction contained 7 bases not matched to a gene. CDR3 size: 15 residues. The germline V gene has CDR1 SGDLS and CDR2 YYNGEE. CDR3 sequence reads: CASSVVASGGHEQFF. As DNA, the CDR3 is TGTGCCAGCAGCGTTGTGGCTAGCGGGGGCCATGAGCAGTTCTTC.

This clone turned up a few times. The chain employs TRBV7-9 and TRBJ2-1; TRBD2 is a possible D gene (6 bases). Trimming pared 5 bases from V and 8 bases from J, leaving 10 bases between. This CDR3 spans 12 amino acids. Germline V gene lookup returns CDR1 SEHNR and CDR2 FQNEAQ (reference sequence). CDR3 loop: CASSRLEDEQFF. The CDR3 DNA reads TGTGCCAGCAGCCGACTAGAGGATGAGCAGTTCTTC.

This chain connects TRBV10-2 to TRBJ1-2; 7 nucleotides agree with TRBD1. CDR3 length: 14 residues. J gave up 4 bases and V 2 bases, and 4 bases lay outside the gene matches. Germline V gene sequence: CDR1 WSHSY, CDR2 SAAADI. This CDR3 is CASSEGTVAYGYTF. The CDR3 nucleotides are TGCGCCAGCAGTGAGGGGACAGTCGCCTATGGCTACACCTTC.